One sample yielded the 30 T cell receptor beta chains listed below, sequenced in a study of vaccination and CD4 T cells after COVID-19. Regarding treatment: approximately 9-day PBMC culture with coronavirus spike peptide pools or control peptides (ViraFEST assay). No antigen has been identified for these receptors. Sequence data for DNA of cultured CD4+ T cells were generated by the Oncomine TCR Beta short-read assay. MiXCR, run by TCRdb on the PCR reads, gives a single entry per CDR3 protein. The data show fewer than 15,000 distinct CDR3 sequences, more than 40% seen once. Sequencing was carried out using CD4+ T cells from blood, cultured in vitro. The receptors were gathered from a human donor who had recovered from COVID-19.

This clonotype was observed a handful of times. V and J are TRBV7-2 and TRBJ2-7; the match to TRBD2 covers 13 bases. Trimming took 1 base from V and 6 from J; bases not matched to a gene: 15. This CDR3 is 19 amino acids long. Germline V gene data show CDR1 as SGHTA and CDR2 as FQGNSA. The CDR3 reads CASSLVGGLAGVTGGEQYF. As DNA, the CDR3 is TGTGCCAGCAGCTTAGTGGGCGGACTAGCGGGAGTAACGGGTGGCGAGCAGTACTTC.

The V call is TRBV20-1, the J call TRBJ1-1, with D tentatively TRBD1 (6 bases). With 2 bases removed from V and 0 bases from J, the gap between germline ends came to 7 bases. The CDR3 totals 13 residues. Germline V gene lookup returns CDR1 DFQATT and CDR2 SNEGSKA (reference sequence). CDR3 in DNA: TGCAGTGCTAGACAGGGGATGAACACTGAAGCTTTCTTT. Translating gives CSARQGMNTEAFF.

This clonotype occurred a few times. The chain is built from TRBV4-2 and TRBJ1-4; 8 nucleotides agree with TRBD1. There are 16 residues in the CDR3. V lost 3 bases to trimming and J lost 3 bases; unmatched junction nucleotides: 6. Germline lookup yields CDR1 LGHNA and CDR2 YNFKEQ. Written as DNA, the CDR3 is TGTGCCAGCAGCCAGGGGGGACAGGTGGCTAATGAAAAACTGTTTTTT. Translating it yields CASSQGGQVANEKLFF.

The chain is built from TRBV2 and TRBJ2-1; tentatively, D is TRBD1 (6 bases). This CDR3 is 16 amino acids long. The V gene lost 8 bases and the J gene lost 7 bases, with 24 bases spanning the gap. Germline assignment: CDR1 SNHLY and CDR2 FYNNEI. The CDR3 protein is CASPGATSAEGNEQFF. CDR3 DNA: TGTGCCAGCCCAGGGGCGACTTCGGCAGAGGGGAATGAGCAGTTCTTC.

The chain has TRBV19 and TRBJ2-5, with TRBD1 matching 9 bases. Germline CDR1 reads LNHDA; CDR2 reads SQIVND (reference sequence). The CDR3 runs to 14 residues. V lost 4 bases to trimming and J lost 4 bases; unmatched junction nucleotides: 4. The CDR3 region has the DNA TGTGCCAGTAGTACGGACAGGGGAAGAGAGACCCAGTACTTC. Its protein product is CASSTDRGRETQYF.

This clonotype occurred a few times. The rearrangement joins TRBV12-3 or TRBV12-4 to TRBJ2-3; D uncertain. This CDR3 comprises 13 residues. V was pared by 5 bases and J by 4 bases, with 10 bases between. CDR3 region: CASSTRVADTQYF. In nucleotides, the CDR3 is TGTGCCAGCAGTACCCGAGTAGCAGATACGCAGTATTTT.

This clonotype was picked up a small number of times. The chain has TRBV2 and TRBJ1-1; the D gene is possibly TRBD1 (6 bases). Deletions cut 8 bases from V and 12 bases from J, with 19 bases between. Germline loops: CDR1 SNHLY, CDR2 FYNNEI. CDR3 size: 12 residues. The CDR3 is CASGAGVRRTFF. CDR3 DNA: TGTGCCAGCGGTGCAGGGGTACGAAGAACTTTCTTT.

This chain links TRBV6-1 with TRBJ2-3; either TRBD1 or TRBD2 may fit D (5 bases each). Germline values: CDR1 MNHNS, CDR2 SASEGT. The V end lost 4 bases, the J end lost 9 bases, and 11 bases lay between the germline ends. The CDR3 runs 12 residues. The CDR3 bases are TGTGCCAGCAGTGGGGACCCACCAACGCAGTATTTT. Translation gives CASSGDPPTQYF.

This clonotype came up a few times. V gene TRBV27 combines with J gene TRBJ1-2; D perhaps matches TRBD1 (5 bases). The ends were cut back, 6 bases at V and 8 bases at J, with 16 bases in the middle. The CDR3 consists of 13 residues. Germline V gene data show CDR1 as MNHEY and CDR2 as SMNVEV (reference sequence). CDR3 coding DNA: TGTGCCAGCAGGGAACAGGTCCTTGGGGGCTACACCTTC. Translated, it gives CASREQVLGGYTF.

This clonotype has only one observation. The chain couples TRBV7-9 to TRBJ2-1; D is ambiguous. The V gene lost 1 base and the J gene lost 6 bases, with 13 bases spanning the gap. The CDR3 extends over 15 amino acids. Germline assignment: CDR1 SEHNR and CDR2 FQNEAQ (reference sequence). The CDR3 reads CASSLVAANSNEQFF. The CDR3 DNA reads TGTGCCAGCAGCTTAGTCGCGGCTAACAGCAATGAGCAGTTCTTC. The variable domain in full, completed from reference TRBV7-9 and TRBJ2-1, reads DTGVSQNPRHKITKRGQNVTFRCDPISEHNRLYWYRQTLGQGPEFLTYFQNEAQLEKSRLLSDRFSAERPKGSFSTLEIQRTEQGDSAMYLCASSLVAANSNEQFFGPGTRLTVL.

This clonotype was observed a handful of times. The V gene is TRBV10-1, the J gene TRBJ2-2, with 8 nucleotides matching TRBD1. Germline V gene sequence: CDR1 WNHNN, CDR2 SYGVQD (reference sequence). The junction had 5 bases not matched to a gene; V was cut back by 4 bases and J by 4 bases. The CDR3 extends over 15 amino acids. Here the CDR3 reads CASSGQGRSTGELFF. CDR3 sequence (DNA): TGCGCCAGCAGTGGACAGGGGAGGAGCACCGGGGAGCTGTTTTTT.

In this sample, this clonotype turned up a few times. CDR3 region: CASSFNRGYGYTF. For the CDR3, the DNA is TGTGCCAGCAGCTTTAACAGGGGATATGGCTACACCTTC. This sequence joins TRBV5-4 and TRBJ1-2; 7 bases are a match to TRBD1. After removal of 2 bases from V and 5 bases from J, the junction contained 3 bases not matched to a gene. The CDR3 length is 13 residues. Germline V CDR1 and CDR2: SGHNT, YYREEE (reference sequence).

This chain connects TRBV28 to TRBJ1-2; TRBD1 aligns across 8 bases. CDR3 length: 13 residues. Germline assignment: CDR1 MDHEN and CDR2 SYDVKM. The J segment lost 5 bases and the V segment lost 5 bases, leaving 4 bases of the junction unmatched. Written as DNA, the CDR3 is TGTGCCAGCAGTACGACAGGGGAATATGGCTACACCTTC. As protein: CASSTTGEYGYTF.

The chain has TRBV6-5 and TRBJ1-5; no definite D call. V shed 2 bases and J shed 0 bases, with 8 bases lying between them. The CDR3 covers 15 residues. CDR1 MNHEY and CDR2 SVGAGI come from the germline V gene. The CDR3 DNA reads TGTGCCAGCAGTTACAATGGGGATAGCAATCAGCCCCAGCATTTT. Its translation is CASSYNGDSNQPQHF.

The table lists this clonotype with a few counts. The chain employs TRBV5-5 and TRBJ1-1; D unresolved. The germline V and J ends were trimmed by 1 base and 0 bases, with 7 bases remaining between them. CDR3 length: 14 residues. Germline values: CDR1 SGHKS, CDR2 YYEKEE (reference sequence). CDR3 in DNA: TGTGCCAGCAGCTTGCAACAGCTGAACACTGAAGCTTTCTTT. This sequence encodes CASSLQQLNTEAFF.

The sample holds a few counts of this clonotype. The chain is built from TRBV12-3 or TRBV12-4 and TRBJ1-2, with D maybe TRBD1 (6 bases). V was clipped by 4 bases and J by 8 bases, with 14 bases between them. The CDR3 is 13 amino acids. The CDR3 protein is CASSYMGARGYTF. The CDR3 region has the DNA TGTGCCAGCAGTTACATGGGGGCAAGGGGCTACACCTTC.

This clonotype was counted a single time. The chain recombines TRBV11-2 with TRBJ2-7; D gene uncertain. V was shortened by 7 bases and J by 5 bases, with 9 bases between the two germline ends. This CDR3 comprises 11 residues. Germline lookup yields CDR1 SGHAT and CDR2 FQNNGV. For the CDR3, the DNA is TGTGCCAGCACACAATCCCACGAGCAGTACTTC. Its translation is CASTQSHEQYF.

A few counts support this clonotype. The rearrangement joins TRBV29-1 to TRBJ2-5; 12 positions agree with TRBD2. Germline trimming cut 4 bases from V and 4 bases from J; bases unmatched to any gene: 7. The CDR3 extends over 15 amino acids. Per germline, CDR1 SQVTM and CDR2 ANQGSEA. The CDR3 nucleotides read TGCAGCGTTGTGAGACTAGCGGGGGTCGGAGAGACCCAGTACTTC. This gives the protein CSVVRLAGVGETQYF.

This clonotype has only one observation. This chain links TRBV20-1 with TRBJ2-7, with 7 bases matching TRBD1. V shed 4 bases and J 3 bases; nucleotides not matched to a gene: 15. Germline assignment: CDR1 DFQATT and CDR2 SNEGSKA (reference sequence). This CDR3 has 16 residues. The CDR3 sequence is CSATGQPALSIYEQYF. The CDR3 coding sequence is TGCAGTGCTACGGGACAGCCGGCGCTCAGCATCTACGAGCAGTACTTC.

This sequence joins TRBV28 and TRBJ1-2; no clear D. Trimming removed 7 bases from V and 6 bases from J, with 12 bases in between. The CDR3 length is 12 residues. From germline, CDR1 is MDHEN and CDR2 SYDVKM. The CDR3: CASTRVTDGYTF. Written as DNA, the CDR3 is TGTGCCAGCACCCGGGTTACGGATGGCTACACCTTC.

The CDR3 nucleotides read TGTGCCAGCAGCCCGCGGCGGGATTCCTACGAGCAGTACTTC. It encodes CASSPRRDSYEQYF. The J gene is TRBJ2-7, the V gene TRBV7-2, with a possible D match to TRBD2 (6 bases). CDR1 and CDR2 (germline): SGHTA, FQGNSA. V was clipped by 5 bases and J by 1 base, with 12 bases between them. The CDR3 runs 14 residues.

CDR3 bases: TGTGCCAGCAGCCCCCCCGGGCAAGGGCGCTACACCTTC. The encoded protein is CASSPPGQGRYTF. The rearrangement links TRBV7-9 to TRBJ1-2; D is undetermined. With 5 bases removed from V and 9 bases from J, the gap between germline ends came to 16 bases. The CDR3 sequence is 13 residues long. CDR1 and CDR2 (germline): SEHNR, FQNEAQ (reference sequence).

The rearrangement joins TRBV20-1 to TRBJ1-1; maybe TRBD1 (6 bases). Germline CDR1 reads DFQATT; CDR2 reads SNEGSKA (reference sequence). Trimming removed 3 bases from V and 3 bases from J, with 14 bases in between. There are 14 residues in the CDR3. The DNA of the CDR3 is TGCAGTGCTAGGATGGGGGCCCCCGACACTGAAGCTTTCTTT. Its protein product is CSARMGAPDTEAFF.

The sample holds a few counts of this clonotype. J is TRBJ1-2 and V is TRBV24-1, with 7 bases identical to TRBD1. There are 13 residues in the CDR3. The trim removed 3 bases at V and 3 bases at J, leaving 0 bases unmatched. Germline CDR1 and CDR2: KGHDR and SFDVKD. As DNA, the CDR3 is TGTGCCACCAGTGATGGGACAGACTATGGCTACACCTTC. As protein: CATSDGTDYGYTF.

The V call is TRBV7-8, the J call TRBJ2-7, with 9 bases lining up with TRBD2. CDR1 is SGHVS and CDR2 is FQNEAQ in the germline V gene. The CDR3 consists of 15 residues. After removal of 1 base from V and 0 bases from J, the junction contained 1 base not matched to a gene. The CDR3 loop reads CASSLGLADSYEQYF. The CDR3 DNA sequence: TGTGCCAGCAGCTTAGGACTAGCGGACTCCTACGAGCAGTACTTC.

In nucleotides, the CDR3 is TGTGCCAGCAGCTTAGTGGGGACTAGCAGGCAAGAGACCCAGTACTTC. It is translated as CASSLVGTSRQETQYF. V and J are TRBV7-2 and TRBJ2-5, with 9 positions matching TRBD2. Germline V CDR1 and CDR2: SGHTA, FQGNSA. The CDR3 has 16 amino acids. J gave up 2 bases and V 1 base, and 5 bases lay outside the gene matches.

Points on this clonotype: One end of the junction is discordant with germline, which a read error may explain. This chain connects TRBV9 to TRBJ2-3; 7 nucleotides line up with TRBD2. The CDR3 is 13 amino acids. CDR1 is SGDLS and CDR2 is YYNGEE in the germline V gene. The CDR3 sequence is CATSGTSTDTQYF. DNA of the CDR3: TGTGCCACCAGCGGGACTAGCACAGATACGCAGTATTTT. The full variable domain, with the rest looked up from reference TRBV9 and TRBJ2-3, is DSGVTQTPKHLITATGQRVTLRCSPRSGDLSVYWYQQSLDQGLQFLIQYYNGEERAKGNILERFSAQQFPDLHSELNLSSLELGDSALYFCATSGTSTDTQYFGPGTRLTVL.

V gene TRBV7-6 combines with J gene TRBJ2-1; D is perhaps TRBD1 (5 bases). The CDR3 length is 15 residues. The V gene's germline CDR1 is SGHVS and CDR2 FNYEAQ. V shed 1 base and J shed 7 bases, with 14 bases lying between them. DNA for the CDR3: TGTGCCAGCAGCTTAGAAAGGGGCGTGCGTAATGAGCAGTTCTTC. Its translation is CASSLERGVRNEQFF.

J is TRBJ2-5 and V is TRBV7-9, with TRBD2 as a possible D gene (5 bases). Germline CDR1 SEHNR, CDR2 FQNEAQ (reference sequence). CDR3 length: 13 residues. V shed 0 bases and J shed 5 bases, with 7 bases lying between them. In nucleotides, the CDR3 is TGTGCCAGCAGCTTAGCAGCGGTGGAGACCCAGTACTTC. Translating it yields CASSLAAVETQYF.

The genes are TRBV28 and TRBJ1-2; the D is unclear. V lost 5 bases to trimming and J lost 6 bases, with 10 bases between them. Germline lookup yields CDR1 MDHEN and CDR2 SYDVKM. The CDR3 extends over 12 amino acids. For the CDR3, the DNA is TGTGCCAGCAGTCGACATGGGGATGGCTACACCTTC. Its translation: CASSRHGDGYTF.